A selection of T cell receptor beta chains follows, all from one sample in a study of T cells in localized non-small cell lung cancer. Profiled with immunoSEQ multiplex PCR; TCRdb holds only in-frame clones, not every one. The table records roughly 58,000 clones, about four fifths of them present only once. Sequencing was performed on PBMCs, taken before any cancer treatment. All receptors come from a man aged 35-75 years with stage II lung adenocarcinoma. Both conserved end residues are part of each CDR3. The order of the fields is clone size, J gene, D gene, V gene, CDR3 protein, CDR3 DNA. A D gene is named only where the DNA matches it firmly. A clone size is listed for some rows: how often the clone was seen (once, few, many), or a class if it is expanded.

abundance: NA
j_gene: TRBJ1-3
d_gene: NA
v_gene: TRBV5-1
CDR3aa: CASSLAHGGFALSGNTIYF
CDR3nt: TGCGCCAGCAGCTTGGCACATGGGGGGTTCGCCCTCTCTGGAAACACCATATATTTT

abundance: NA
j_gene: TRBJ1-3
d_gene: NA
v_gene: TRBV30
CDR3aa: CAWSEGWAGNTIYF
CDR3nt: TGTGCCTGGAGCGAGGGGTGGGCTGGAAACACCATATATTTT

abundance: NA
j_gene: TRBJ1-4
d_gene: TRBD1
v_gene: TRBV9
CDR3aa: CASSARDRGVGANEKLFF
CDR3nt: TGTGCCAGCAGTGCCCGGGACAGGGGGGTCGGGGCTAATGAAAAACTGTTTTTT

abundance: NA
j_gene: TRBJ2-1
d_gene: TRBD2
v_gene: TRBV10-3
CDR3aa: CAIRRAGVENNEQFF
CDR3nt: TGTGCCATCAGGCGAGCGGGAGTTGAGAACAATGAGCAGTTCTTC

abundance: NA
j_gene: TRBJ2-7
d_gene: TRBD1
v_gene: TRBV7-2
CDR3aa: CASSLEGGRDRADEQYF
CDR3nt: TGTGCCAGCAGCTTAGAGGGGGGTAGGGACAGGGCCGACGAGCAGTACTTC

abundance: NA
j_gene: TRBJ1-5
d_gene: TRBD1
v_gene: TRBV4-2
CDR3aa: CASSLRTGGDQPQHF
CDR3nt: TGTGCCAGCAGCCTAAGGACAGGGGGTGATCAGCCCCAGCATTTT

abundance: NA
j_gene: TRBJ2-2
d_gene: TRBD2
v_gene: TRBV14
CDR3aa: CASSARSGRTDRGAVF
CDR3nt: TGTGCCAGCAGCGCCCGTAGCGGGAGGACGGACCGGGGAGCTGTTTTT

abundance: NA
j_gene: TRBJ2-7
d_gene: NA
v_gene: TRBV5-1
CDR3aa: CASSLAPGGQYEQYF
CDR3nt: TGCGCCAGCAGCTTGGCCCCCGGGGGGCAATACGAGCAGTACTTC

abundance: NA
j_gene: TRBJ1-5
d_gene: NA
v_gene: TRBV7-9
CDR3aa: CASSSDRTGNQPQHF
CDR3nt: TGTGCCAGCAGCTCGGATCGAACGGGCAATCAGCCCCAGCATTTT

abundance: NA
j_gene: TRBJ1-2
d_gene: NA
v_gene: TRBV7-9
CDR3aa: CASSFTSYGYTF
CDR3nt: TGTGCCAGCAGCTTCACGTCCTATGGCTACACCTTC

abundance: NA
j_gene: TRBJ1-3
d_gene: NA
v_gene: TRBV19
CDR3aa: CASSIGRRSSSGNTIYF
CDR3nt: TGTGCCAGTAGTATAGGTAGGAGATCGAGCTCTGGAAACACCATATATTTT

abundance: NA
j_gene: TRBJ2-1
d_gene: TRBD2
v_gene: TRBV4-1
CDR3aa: CASSQEFGLAGYNEQFF
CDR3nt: TGCGCCAGCAGCCAAGAATTCGGACTAGCGGGTTACAATGAGCAGTTCTTC

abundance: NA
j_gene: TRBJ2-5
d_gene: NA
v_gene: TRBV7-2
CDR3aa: CASSPGTFQETQYF
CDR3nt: TGTGCCAGCAGTCCCGGGACTTTCCAAGAGACCCAGTACTTC

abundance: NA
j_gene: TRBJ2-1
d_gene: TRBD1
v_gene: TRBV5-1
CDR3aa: CASSSRQGGNEQFF
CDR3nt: TGCGCCAGCAGCTCTCGACAGGGGGGCAATGAGCAGTTCTTC

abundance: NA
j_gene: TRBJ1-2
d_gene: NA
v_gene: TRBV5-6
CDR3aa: CASSLASGIGGYTF
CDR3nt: TGTGCCAGCAGCTTGGCCTCCGGAATTGGTGGCTACACCTTC

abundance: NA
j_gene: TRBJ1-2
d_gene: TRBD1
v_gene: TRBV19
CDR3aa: CASKQGTGDYGYTF
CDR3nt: TGTGCCAGTAAACAGGGGACAGGGGACTATGGCTACACCTTC

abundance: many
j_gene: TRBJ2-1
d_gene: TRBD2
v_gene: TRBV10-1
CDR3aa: CASSESPLAGGAQDEQFF
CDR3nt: TGCGCCAGCAGTGAGTCCCCTCTAGCGGGAGGAGCGCAAGATGAGCAGTTCTTC

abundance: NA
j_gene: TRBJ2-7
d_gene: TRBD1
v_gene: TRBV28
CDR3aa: CASSLSGTGGSWEQYF
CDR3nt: TGTGCCAGCAGTTTATCTGGGACAGGGGGTTCATGGGAGCAGTACTTC

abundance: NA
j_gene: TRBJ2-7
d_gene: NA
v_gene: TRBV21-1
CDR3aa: CASSTRTGIGEQYF
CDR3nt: TGTGCCAGCAGCACCCGGACAGGGATCGGCGAGCAGTACTTC

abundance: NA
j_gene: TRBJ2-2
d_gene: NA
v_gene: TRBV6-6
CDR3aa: CASSSPGYANTGELFF
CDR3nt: TGTGCCAGCAGTTCCCCGGGTTACGCGAACACCGGGGAGCTGTTTTTT

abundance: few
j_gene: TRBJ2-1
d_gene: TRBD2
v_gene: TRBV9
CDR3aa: CASSVEGFAGGPYNEQFF
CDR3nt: TGTGCCAGCAGCGTAGAGGGATTCGCGGGAGGGCCCTACAATGAGCAGTTCTTC

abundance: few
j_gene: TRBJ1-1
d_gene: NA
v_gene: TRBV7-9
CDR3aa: CASSLGGVTEAFF
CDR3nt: TGTGCCAGCAGCTTAGGAGGGGTCACTGAAGCTTTCTTT

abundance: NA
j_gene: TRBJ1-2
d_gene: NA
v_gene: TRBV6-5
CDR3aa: CASSYQGGGYTF
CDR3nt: TGTGCCAGCAGTTACCAGGGTGGTGGCTACACCTTC

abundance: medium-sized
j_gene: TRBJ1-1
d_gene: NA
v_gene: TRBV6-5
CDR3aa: CASSFNSRNTEAFF
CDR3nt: TGTGCCAGCAGTTTCAACAGCAGGAACACTGAAGCTTTCTTT

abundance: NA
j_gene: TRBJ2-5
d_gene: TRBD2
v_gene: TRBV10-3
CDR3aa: CAISGNFGGRETQYF
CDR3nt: TGTGCCATCAGTGGGAATTTCGGGGGGAGAGAGACCCAGTACTTC